These 5 T cell receptor beta chains came from one sample sequenced in a study of cytotoxic CD8 clonotypes in ibrutinib-treated CLL. Produced via immunoSEQ multiplex PCR; TCRdb's table is partial and in-frame only. The table lists tens of thousands of clones, around 75% of them singletons. Sequenced material: PBMCs, taken before ibrutinib treatment. The receptor set was obtained from a human donor with chronic lymphocytic leukemia.

V gene TRBV27 combines with J gene TRBJ2-7; D remains ambiguous. V was clipped by 6 bases and J by 0 bases, with 12 bases between them. Germline V lookup: CDR1 MNHEY, CDR2 SMNVEV (reference sequence). The CDR3 is 14 amino acids. CDR3 bases: TGTGCCAGCAGCCCCCGGCGGAGCTCCTACGAGCAGTACTTC. Translation gives CASSPRRSSYEQYF.

The CDR3 loop reads CASSPTRAKDEQFF. Here the CDR3 DNA reads TGTGCCAGCTCACCAACTAGGGCTAAGGATGAGCAGTTCTTC. J is TRBJ2-1 and V is TRBV18; TRBD2 is a possible D gene (5 bases). Germline V gene sequence: CDR1 KGHSH, CDR2 LQKENI. The CDR3 loop spans 14 amino acids. V lost 2 bases and J 8 bases, leaving 13 bases between the germline ends.

CDR3 in amino acids: CASSMGLSYNEQFF. The CDR3 nucleotides are TGTGCCAGTAGTATGGGACTCTCCTACAATGAGCAGTTCTTC. The chain uses TRBV19 and TRBJ2-1, with D maybe TRBD2 (6 bases). The CDR3 runs 14 residues. V was pared by 3 bases and J by 0 bases, with 6 bases between. CDR1 and CDR2 from the germline V gene are LNHDA and SQIVND (reference sequence).

The J gene is TRBJ2-7, the V gene TRBV11-2; 8 positions match TRBD2. The germline V gene encodes CDR1 SGHAT and CDR2 FQNNGV. Trimming at V came to 3 bases and at J to 3 bases, leaving 7 bases not matched to a gene. The CDR3 is made up of 15 amino acids. The CDR3 protein is CASSFVSGGDYEQYF. For the CDR3, the DNA is TGTGCCAGCAGCTTCGTTTCGGGGGGGGACTACGAGCAGTACTTC.

V and J are TRBV27 and TRBJ1-1, with D maybe TRBD1 (5 bases). CDR3 length: 14 amino acids. Germline values: CDR1 MNHEY, CDR2 SMNVEV (reference sequence). V dropped 1 base and J dropped 6 bases, with 12 bases sitting between them. The CDR3 loop reads CASSLFSGSAEAFF. Here the CDR3 DNA reads TGTGCCAGCAGTTTATTTTCAGGGAGCGCTGAAGCTTTCTTT.